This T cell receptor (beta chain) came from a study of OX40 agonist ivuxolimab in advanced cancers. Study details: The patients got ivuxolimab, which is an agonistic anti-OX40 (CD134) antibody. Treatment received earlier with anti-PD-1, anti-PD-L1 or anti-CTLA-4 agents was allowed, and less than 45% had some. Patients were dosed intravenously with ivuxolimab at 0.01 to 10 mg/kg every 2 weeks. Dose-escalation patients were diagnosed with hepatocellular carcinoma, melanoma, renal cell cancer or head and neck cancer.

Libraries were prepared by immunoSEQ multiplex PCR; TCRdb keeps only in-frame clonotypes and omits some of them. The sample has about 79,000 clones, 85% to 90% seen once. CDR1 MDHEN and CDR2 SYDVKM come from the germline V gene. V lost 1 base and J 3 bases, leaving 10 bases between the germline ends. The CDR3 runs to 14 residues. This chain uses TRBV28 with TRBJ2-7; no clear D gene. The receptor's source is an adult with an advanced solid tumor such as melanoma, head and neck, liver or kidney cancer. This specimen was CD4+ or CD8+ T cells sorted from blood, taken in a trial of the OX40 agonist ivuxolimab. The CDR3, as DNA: TGTGCCAGCAGTTTATATACCCAGATCTACGAGCAGTACTTC. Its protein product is CASSLYTQIYEQYF.